This TCR beta chain comes out of a study of blood T cell repertoires in COVID-19. Background on the study: The analysed material was cDNA or gDNA that came from T cells, B-cell-depleted T cells, or PBMCs.

Authors' methods: It was from reference gene primer amplification that nucleated cell counts were estimated. Only in-frame clones appear in the TCRdb table, and some are missing; sequencing was by immunoSEQ multiplex PCR. V, J and clone size are taken as reported in that table, and D and trimming were inferred from the DNA itself. Of about 240,000 clones in the sample, approximately 83% were seen once. V lost 4 bases and J lost 3, with 8 bases in between. The CDR3 spans 13 residues. From germline, CDR1 is SGHNT and CDR2 YYREEE (reference sequence). This clonotype was obtained from a woman between 35 and 50 years old with acute COVID-19. Sequenced: PBMCs or T cells enriched from blood (not recorded which). The genes are TRBV5-4 and TRBJ2-4; a possible D gene is TRBD2 (6 bases). This CDR3 is CASSPGVKNIQYF. In DNA form, the CDR3 reads TGTGCCAGCAGCCCGGGAGTCAAAAACATTCAGTACTTC.